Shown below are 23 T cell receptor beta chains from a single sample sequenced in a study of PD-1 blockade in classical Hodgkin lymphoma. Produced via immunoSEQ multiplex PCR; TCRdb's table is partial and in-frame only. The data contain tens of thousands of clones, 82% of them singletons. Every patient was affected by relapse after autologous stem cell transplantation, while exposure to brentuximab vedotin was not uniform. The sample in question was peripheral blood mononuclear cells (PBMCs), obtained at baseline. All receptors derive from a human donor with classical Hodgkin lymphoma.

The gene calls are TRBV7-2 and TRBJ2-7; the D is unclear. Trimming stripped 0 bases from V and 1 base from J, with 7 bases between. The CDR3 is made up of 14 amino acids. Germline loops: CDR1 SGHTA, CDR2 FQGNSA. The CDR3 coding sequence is TGTGCCAGCAGCTTAGCCCGGTATTCCTACGAGCAGTACTTC. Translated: CASSLARYSYEQYF. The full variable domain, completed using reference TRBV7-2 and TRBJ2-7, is GAGVSQSPSNKVTEKGKDVELRCDPISGHTALYWYRQSLGQGLEFLIYFQGNSAPDKSGLPSDRFSAERTGGSVSTLTIQRTQQEDSAVYLCASSLARYSYEQYFGPGTRLTVT.

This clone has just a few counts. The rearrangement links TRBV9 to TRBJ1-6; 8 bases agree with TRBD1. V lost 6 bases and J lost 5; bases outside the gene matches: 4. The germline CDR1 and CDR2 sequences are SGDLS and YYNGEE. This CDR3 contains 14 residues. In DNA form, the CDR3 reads TGTGCCAGCACCGGACAGGGAAATAATTCACCCCTCCACTTT. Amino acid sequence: CASTGQGNNSPLHF.

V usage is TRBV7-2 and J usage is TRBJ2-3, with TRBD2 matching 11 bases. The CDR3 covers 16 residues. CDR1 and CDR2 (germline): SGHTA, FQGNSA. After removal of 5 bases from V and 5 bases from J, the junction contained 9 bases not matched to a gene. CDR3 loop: CASSVFTSGGGDTQYF. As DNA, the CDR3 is TGTGCCAGCAGCGTATTTACTAGCGGGGGTGGAGATACGCAGTATTTT.

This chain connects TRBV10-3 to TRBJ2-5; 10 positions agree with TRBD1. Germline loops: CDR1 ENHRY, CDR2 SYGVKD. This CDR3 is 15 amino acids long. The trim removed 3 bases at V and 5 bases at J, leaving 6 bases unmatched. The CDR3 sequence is CAISDAGTGEETQYF. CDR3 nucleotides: TGTGCCATCAGTGACGCCGGGACAGGGGAGGAGACCCAGTACTTC.

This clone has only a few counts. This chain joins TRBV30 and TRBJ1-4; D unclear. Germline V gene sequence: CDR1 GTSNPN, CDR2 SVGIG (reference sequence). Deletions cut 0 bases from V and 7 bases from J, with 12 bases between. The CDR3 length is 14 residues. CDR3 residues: CAWSVRTLGEKLFF. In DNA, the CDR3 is TGTGCCTGGAGTGTCAGGACTCTGGGTGAAAAACTGTTTTTT.

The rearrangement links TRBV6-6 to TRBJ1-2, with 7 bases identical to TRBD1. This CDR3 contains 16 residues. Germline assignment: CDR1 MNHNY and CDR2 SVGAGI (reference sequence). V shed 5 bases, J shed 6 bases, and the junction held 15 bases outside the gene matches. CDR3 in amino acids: CASSQTRRGGINGYTF. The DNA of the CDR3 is TGTGCCAGCAGTCAAACCCGCAGGGGGGGTATTAATGGCTACACCTTC.

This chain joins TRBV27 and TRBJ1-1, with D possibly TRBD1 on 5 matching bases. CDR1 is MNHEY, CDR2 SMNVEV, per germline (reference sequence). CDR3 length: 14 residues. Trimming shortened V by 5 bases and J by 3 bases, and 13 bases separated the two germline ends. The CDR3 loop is CASSRRGADTEAFF. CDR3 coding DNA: TGTGCCAGCAGTCGCCGTGGGGCAGACACTGAAGCTTTCTTT.

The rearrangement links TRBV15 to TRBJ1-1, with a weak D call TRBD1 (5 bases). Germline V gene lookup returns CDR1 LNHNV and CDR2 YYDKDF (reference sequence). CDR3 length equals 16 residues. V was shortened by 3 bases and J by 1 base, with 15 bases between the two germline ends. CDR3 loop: CATSSRSGVRNTEAFF. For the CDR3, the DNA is TGTGCCACCAGCAGTCGTTCGGGGGTGAGGAACACTGAAGCTTTCTTT.

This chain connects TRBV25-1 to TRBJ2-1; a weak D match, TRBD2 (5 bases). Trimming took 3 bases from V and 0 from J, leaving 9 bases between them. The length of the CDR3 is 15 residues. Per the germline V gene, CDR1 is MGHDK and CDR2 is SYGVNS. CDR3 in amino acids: CASSDPGSSYNEQFF. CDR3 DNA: TGTGCCAGCAGTGACCCGGGAAGCTCCTACAATGAGCAGTTCTTC.

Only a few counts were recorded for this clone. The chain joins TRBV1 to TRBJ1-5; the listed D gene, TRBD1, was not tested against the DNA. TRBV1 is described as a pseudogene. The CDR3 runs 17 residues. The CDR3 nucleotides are TGCACCAGCAGCCAAGTTAGTGTGGGGCAAGGTTGTCAGCCCCAGCATTTT. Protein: CTSSQVSVGQGCQPQHF.

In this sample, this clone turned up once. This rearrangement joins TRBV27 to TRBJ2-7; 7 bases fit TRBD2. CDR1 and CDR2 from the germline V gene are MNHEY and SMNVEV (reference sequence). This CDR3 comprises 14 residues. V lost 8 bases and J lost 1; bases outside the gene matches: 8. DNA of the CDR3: TGTGCCAGCGGCACTAGCGTTAGATCCTACGAGCAGTACTTC. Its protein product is CASGTSVRSYEQYF.

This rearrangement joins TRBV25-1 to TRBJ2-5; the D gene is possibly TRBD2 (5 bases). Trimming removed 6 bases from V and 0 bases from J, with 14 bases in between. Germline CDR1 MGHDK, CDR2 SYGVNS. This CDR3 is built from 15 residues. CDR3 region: CASSPTFGDQETQYF. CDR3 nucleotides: TGTGCCAGCAGCCCGACATTCGGGGACCAAGAGACCCAGTACTTC.

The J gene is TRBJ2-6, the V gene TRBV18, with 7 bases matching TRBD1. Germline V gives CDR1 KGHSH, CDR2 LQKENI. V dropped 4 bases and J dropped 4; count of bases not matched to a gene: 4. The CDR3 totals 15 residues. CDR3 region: CASSLGTAGANVLTF. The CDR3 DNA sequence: TGTGCCAGCTCACTAGGGACAGCCGGGGCCAACGTCCTGACTTTC.

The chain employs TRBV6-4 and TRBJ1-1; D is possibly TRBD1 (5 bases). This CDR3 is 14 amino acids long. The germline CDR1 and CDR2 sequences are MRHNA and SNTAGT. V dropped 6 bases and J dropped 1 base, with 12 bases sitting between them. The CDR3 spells CASSPTGANTEAFF. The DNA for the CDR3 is TGTGCCAGCAGCCCCACCGGGGCGAACACTGAAGCTTTCTTT.

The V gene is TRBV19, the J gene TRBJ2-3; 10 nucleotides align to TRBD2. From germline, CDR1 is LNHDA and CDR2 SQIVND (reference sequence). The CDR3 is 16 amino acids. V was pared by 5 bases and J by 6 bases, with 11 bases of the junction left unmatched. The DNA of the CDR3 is TGTGCCAGTAGTCCGCAACTAGCGGGGTCCGGGGATACGCAGTATTTT. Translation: CASSPQLAGSGDTQYF.

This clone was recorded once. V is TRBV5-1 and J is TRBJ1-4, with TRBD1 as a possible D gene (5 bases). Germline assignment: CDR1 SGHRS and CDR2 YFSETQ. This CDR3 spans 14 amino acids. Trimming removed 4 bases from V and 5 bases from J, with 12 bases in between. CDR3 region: CASSVGQGNEKLFF. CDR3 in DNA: TGCGCCAGCAGCGTGGGCCAGGGCAATGAAAAACTGTTTTTT.

The CDR3 is CASGLGDRHNEQFF. As DNA, the CDR3 is TGTGCTAGTGGTTTAGGGGACAGACACAATGAGCAGTTCTTC. This chain links TRBV12-5 with TRBJ2-1; 7 bases match TRBD1. The CDR3 loop spans 14 amino acids. From germline, CDR1 is LGHNT and CDR2 FRNRAP. V lost 3 bases to trimming and J lost 5 bases; unmatched junction nucleotides: 4.

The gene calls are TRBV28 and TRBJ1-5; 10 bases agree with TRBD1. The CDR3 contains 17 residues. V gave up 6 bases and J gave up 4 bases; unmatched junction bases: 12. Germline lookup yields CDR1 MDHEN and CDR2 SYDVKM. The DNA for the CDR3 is TGTGCCAGCAGGTCCGGGACAGGGGTTGGTGCAAATCAGCCCCAGCATTTT. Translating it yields CASRSGTGVGANQPQHF.

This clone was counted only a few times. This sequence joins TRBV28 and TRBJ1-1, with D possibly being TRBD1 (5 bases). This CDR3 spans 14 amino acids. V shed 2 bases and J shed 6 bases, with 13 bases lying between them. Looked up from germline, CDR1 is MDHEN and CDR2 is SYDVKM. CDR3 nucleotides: TGTGCCAGCAGTTTAGGGGGGTGGGTACCTGAAGCTTTCTTT. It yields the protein CASSLGGWVPEAFF.

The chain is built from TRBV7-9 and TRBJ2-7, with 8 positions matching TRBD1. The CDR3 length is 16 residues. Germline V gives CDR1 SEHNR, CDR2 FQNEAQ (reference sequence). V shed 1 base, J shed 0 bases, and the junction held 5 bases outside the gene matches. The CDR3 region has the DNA TGTGCCAGCAGCTTAGGGGGGACAGGCACCTCCTACGAGCAGTACTTC. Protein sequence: CASSLGGTGTSYEQYF.

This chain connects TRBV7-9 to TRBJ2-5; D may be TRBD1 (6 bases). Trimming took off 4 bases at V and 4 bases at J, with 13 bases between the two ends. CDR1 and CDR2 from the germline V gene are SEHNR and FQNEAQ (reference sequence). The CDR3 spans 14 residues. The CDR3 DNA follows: TGTGCCAGCAGCTCGGGACAAGCAGGAGAGACCCAGTACTTC. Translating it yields CASSSGQAGETQYF.

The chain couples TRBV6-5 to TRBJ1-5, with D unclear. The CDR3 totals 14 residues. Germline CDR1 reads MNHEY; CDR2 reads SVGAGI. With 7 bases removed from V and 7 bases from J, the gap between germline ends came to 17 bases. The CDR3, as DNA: TGTGCCAGCACCACAGTCTGGGGTGGGCAGCCCCAGCATTTT. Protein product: CASTTVWGGQPQHF.

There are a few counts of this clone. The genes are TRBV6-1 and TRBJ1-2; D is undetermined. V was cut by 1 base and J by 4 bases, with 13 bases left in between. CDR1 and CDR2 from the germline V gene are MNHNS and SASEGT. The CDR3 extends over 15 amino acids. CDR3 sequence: CASSEGGTTAYGYTF. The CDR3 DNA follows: TGTGCCAGCAGTGAAGGGGGTACTACTGCCTATGGCTACACCTTC.